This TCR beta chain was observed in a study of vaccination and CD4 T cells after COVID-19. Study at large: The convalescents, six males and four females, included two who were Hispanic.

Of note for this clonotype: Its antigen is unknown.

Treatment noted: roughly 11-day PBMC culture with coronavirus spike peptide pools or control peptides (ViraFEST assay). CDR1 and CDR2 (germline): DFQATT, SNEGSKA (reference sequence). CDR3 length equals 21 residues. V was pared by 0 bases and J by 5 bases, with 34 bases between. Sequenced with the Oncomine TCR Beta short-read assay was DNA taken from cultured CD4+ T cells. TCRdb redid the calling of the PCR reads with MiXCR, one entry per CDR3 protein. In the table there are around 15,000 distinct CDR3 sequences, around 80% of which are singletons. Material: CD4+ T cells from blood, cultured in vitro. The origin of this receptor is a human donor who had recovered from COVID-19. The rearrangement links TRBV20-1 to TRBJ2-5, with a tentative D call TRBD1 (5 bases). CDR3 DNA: TGCAGTGCTAGAGATCTTGTCTCCGACAGTACCCTCGGAGCTGGTCTGGAGACCCAGTACTTC. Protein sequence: CSARDLVSDSTLGAGLETQYF.